Each of the 3 T cell receptor beta chains below was sequenced from the same sample in a study of T cell responses to AZD1222 COVID-19 vaccine. Clones were sequenced by immunoSEQ multiplex PCR, and TCRdb holds only the in-frame ones, with some missing. The data hold 100,000 to 150,000 clones, with roughly 86% observed a single time. The sample consisted of peripheral blood, taken 28 days after the second AZD1222 dose. These receptors came from an adult who received the AZD1222 COVID-19 vaccine.

The rearrangement uses TRBV7-2 and TRBJ2-1; D perhaps matches TRBD2 (7 bases). CDR1 and CDR2 (germline): SGHTA, FQGNSA. This CDR3 region has 15 residues. Between the trimmed V and J ends, which lost 6 bases and 0 bases, there was a span of 12 bases. The DNA of the CDR3 is TGTGCCAGCAGGGCCGGGGGGCCCTCCTACAATGAGCAGTTCTTC. It is translated as CASRAGGPSYNEQFF.

This chain joins TRBV6-1 and TRBJ1-1; the D is unclear. This CDR3 is built from 13 residues. Germline CDR1 reads MNHNS; CDR2 reads SASEGT. The ends were cut back, 3 bases at V and 4 bases at J, with 9 bases in the middle. The CDR3 reads CASSDPVGTEAFF. In DNA form, the CDR3 reads TGTGCCAGCAGTGACCCCGTTGGCACTGAAGCTTTCTTT.

This chain connects TRBV19 to TRBJ2-2; D ambiguous. The CDR3 covers 16 residues. The ends were cut back, 1 base at V and 5 bases at J, with 14 bases in the middle. The germline V gene has CDR1 LNHDA and CDR2 SQIVND (reference sequence). CDR3 bases: TGTGCCAGTAGTATAGTACCAACCATCCAAACCGGGGAGCTGTTTTTT. This translates into CASSIVPTIQTGELFF.